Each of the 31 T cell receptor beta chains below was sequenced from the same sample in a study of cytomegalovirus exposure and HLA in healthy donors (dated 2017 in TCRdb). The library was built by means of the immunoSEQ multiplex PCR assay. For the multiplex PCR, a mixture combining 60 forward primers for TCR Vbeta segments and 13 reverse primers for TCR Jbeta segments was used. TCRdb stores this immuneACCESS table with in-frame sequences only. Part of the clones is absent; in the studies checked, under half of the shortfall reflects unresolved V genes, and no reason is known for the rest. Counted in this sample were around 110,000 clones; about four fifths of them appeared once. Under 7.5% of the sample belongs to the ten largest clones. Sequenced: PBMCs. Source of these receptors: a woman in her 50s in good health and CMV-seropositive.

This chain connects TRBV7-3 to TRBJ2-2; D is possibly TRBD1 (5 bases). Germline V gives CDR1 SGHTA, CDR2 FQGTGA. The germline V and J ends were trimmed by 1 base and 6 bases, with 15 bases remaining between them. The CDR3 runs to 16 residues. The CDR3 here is CASSLNDRAGPGELFF. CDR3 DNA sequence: TGTGCCAGCAGCTTAAATGACAGAGCTGGGCCCGGGGAGCTGTTTTTT.

The CDR3 DNA sequence: TGTGCCAGCAGTTTAGTCGGCTACGAGCAGTACTTC. This translates into CASSLVGYEQYF. The chain carries TRBV28 and TRBJ2-7; D not resolved. The CDR3 runs 12 residues. Between the trimmed V and J ends, which lost 2 bases and 3 bases, there was a span of 5 bases. The germline V gene has CDR1 MDHEN and CDR2 SYDVKM. Supplemented by reference TRBV28 and TRBJ2-7, the full variable domain reads DVKVTQSSRYLVKRTGEKVFLECVQDMDHENMFWYRQDPGLGLRLIYFSYDVKMKEKGDIPEGYSVSREKKERFSLILESASTNQTSMYLCASSLVGYEQYFGPGTRLTVT.

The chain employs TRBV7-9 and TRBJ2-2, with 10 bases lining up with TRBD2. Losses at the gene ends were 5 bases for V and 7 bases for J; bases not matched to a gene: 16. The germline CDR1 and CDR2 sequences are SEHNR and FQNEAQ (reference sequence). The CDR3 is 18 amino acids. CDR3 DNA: TGTGCCAGCAGCCCCAGTCGGAGCGGGGGGGCAAGACACGGGGAGCTGTTTTTT. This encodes CASSPSRSGGARHGELFF.

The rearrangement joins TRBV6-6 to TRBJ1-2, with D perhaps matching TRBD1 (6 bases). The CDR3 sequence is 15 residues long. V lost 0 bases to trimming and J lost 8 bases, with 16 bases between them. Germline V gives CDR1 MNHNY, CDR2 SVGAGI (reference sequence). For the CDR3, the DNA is TGTGCCAGCAGTTACTCGAGGGTACAGGGCCAAGGCTACACCTTC. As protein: CASSYSRVQGQGYTF.

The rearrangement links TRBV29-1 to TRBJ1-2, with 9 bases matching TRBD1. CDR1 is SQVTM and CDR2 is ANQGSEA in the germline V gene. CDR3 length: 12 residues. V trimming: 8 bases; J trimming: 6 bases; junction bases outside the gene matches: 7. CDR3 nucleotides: TGCAGCCTTTTGACAGGGGGTCATGGCTACACCTTC. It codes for CSLLTGGHGYTF.

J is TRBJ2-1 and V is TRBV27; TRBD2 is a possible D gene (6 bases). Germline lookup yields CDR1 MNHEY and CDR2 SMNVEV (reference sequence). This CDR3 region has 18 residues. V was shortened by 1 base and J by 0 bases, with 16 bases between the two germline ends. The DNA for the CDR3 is TGTGCCAGCAGTTTATTCGCCTCCGGGGGATTCTCCTACAATGAGCAGTTCTTC. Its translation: CASSLFASGGFSYNEQFF.

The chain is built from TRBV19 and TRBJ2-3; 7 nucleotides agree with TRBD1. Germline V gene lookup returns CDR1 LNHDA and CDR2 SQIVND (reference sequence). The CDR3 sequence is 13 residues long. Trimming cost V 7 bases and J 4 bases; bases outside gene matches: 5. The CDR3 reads CASNDRVADTQYF. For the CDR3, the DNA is TGTGCCAGTAACGACAGGGTTGCAGATACGCAGTATTTT.

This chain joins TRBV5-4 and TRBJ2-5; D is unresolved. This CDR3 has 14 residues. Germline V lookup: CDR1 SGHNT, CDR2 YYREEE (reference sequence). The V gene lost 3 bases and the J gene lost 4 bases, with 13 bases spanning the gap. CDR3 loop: CASSSKETAETQYF. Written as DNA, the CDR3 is TGTGCCAGCAGCTCTAAGGAGACTGCAGAGACCCAGTACTTC.

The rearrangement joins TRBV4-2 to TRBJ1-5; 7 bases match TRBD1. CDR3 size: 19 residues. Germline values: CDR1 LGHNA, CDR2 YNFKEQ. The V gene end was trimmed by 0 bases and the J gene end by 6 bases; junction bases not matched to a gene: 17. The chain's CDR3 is CASSQDRQGVGSGGQPQHF. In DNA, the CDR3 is TGTGCCAGCAGCCAAGACCGTCAGGGGGTCGGCTCAGGCGGTCAGCCCCAGCATTTT.

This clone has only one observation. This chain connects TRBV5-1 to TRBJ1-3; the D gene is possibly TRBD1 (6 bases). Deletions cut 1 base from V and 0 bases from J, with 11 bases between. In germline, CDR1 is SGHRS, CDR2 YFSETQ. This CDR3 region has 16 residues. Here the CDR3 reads CASSLWDTNSGNTIYF. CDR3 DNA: TGCGCCAGCAGCTTGTGGGACACCAACTCTGGAAACACCATATATTTT.

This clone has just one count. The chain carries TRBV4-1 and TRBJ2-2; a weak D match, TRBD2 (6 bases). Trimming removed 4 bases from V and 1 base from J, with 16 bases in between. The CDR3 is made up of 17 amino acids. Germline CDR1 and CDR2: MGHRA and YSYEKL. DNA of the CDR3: TGCGCCAGCAGCCGCCCCGACCTGGGGGGGAACACCGGGGAGCTGTTTTTT. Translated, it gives CASSRPDLGGNTGELFF.

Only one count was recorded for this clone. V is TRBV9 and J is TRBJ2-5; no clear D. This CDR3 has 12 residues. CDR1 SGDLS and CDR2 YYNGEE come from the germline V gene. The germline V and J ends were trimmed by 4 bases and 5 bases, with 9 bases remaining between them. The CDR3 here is CASSPLEETQYF. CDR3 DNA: TGTGCCAGCAGCCCCCTAGAGGAGACCCAGTACTTC. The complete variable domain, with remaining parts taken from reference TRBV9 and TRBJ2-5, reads DSGVTQTPKHLITATGQRVTLRCSPRSGDLSVYWYQQSLDQGLQFLIQYYNGEERAKGNILERFSAQQFPDLHSELNLSSLELGDSALYFCASSPLEETQYFGPGTRLLVL.

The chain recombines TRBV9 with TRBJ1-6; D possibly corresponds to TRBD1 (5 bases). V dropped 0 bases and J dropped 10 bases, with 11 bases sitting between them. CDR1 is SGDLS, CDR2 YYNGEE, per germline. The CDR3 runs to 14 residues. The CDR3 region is CASSVGQLNSPLHF. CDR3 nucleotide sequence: TGTGCCAGCAGCGTAGGACAGTTAAACTCACCCCTCCACTTT.

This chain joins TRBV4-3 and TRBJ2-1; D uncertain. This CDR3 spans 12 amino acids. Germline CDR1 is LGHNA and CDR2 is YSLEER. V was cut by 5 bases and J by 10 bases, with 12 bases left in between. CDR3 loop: CASSNLVNEQFF. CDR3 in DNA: TGCGCCAGCAGCAATCTAGTTAACGAGCAGTTCTTC.

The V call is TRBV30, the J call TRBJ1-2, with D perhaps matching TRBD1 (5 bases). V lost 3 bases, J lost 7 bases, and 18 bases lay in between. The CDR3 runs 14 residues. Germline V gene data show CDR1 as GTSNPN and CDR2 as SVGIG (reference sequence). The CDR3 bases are TGTGCCTGGAGGGAAGGGGCGGGAGGTGGTGGCTACACCTTC. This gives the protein CAWREGAGGGGYTF.

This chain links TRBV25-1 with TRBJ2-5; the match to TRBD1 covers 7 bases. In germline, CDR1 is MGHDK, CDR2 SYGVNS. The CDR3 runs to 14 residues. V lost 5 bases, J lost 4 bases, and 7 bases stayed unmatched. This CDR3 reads CASSSPDRVETQYF. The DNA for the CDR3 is TGTGCCAGCAGTAGCCCAGACAGGGTAGAGACCCAGTACTTC.

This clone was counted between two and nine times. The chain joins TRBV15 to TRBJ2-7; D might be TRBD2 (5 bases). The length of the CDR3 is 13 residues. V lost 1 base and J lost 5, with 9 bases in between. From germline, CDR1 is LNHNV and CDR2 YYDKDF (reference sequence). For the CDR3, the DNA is TGTGCCACCAGCAGAGTAAGGAGGCACGAGCAGTACTTC. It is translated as CATSRVRRHEQYF.

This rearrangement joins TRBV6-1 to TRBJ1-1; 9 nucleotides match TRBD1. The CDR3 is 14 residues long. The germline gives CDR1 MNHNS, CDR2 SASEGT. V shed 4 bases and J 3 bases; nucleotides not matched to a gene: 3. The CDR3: CASSVGQGDTEAFF. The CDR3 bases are TGTGCCAGCAGTGTGGGACAGGGAGACACTGAAGCTTTCTTT.

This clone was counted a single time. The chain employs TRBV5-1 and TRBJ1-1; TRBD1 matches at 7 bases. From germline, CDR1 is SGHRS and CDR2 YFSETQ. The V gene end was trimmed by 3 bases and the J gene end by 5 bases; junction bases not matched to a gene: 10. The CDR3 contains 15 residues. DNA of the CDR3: TGCGCCAGCAGCTCCATGACAGGGTCGGGGACTGAAGCTTTCTTT. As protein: CASSSMTGSGTEAFF.

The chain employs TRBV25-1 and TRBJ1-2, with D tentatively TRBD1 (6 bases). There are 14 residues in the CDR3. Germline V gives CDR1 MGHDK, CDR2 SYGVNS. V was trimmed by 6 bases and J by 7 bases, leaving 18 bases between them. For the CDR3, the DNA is TGTGCCAGCAGACCTCGGACAGCATCGAGTGGCTACACCTTC. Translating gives CASRPRTASSGYTF.

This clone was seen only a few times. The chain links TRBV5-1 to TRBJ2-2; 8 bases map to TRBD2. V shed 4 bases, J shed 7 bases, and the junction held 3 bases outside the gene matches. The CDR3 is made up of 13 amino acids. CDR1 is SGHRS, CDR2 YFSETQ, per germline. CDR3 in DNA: TGCGCCAGCAGCCCCGGGGGGGTCGGGGAGCTGTTTTTT. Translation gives CASSPGGVGELFF. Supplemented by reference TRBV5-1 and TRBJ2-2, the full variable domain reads KAGVTQTPRYLIKTRGQQVTLSCSPISGHRSVSWYQQTPGQGLQFLFEYFSETQRNKGNFPGRFSGRQFSNSRSEMNVSTLELGDSALYLCASSPGGVGELFFGEGSRLTVL.

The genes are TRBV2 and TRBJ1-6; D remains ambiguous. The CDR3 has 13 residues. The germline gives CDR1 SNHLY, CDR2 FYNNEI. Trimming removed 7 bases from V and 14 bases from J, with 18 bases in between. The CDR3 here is CASNAGPGSTLHF. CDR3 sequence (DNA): TGTGCCAGCAATGCAGGACCGGGATCGACCCTCCACTTT.

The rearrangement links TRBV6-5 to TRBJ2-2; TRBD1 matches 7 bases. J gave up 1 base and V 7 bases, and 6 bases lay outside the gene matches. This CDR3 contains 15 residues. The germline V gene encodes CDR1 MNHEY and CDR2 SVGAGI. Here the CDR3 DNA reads TGTGCCAGCACCCTGGACAGGCGGAACACCGGGGAGCTGTTTTTT. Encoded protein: CASTLDRRNTGELFF.

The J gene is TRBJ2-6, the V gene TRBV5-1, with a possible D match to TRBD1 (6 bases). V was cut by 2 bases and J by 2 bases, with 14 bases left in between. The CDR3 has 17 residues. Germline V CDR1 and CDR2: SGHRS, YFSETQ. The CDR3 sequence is CASSLQGVSTGANVLTF. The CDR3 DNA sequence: TGCGCCAGCAGCTTACAGGGTGTCAGCACTGGGGCCAACGTCCTGACTTTC.

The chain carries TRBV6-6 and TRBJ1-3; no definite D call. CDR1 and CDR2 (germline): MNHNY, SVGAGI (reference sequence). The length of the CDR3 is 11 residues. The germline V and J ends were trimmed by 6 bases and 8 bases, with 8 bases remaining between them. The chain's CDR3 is CASSSEHTIYF. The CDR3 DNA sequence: TGTGCCAGCAGCTCAGAACACACCATATATTTT.

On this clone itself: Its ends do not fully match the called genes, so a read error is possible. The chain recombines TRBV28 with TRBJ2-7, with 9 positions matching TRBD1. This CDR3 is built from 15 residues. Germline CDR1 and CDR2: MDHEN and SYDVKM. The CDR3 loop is CASSLSGTGRDEQYF. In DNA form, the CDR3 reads TGTGCCAGCAGCTTATCCGGGACAGGGCGAGACGAGCAGTACTTC.

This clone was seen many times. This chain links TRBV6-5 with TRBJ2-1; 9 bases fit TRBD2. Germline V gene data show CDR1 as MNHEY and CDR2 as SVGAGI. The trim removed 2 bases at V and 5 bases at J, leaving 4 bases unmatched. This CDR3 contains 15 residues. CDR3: CASSYRLAGNNEQFF. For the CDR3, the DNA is TGTGCCAGCAGTTACCGTCTAGCGGGGAACAATGAGCAGTTCTTC.

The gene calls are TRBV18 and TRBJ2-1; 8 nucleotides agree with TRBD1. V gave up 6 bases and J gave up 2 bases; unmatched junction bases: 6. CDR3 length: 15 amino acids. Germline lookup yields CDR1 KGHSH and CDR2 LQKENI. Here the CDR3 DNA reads TGTGCCAGCTCCTTCGACAGGGGAGCCTACAATGAGCAGTTCTTC. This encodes CASSFDRGAYNEQFF.

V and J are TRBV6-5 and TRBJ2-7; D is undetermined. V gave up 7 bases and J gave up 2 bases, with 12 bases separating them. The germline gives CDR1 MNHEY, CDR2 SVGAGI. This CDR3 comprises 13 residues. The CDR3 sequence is CASTPRPAYEQYF. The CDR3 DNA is TGTGCCAGCACCCCGAGGCCAGCCTACGAGCAGTACTTC.

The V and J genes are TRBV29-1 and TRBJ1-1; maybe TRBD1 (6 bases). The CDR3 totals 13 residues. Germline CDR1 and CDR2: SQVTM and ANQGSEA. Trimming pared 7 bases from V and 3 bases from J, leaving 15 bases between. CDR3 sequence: CSARTVSYTEAFF. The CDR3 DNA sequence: TGCAGCGCACGGACAGTTTCGTACACTGAAGCTTTCTTT.

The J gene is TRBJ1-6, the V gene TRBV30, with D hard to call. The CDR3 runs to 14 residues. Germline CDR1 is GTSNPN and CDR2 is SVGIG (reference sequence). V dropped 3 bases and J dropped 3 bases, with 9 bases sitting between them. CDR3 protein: CAWSTENYNSPLHF. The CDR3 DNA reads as TGTGCCTGGAGCACAGAAAACTATAATTCACCCCTCCACTTT. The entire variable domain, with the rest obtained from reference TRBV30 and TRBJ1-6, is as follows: SQTIHQWPATLVQPVGSPLSLECTVEGTSNPNLYWYRQAAGRGLQLLFYSVGIGQISSEVPQNLSASRPQDRQFILSSKKLLLSDSGFYLCAWSTENYNSPLHFGNGTRLTVT.